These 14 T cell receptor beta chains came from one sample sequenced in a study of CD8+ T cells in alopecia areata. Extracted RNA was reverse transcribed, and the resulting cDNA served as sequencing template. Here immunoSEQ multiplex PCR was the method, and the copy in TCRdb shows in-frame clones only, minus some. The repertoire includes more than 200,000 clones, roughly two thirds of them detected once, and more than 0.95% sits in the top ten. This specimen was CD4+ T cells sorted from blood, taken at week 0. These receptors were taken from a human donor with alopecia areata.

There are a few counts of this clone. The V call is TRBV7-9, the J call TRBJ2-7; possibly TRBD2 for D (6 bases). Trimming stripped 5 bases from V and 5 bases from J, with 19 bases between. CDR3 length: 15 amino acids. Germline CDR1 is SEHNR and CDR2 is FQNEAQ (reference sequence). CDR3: CASSPNWGVAHEQYF. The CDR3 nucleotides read TGTGCCAGCAGCCCGAATTGGGGGGTCGCGCACGAGCAGTACTTC.

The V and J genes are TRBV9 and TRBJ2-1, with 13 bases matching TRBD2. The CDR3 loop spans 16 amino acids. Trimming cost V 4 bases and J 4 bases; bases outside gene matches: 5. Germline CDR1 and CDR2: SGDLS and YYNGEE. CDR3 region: CASSTGLAGAYNEQFF. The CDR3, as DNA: TGTGCCAGCAGCACCGGACTAGCGGGGGCTTACAATGAGCAGTTCTTC.

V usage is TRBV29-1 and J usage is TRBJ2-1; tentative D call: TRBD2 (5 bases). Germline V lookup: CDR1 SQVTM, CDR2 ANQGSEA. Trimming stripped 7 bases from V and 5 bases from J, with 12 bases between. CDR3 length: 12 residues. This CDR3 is CSAEGRNNEQFF. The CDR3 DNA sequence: TGCAGCGCCGAGGGTAGAAACAATGAGCAGTTCTTC.

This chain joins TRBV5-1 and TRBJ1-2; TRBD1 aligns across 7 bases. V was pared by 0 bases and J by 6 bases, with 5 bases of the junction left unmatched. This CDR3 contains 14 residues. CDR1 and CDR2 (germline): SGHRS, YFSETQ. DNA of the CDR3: TGCGCCAGCAGCTTGGGACAGGGCGGTCATGGCTACACCTTC. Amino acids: CASSLGQGGHGYTF.

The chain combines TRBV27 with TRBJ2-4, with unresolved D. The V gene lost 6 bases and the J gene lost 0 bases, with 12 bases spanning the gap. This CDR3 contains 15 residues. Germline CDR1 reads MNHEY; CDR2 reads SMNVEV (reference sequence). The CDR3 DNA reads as TGTGCCAGCAGCCCGATAGAGATAGCCAAAAACATTCAGTACTTC. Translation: CASSPIEIAKNIQYF.

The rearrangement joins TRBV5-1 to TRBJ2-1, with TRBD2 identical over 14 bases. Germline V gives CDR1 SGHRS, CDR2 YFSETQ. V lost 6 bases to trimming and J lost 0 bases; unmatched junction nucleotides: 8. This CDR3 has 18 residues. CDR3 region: CASMGLAGAKSSYNEQFF. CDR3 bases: TGCGCCAGCATGGGACTAGCGGGGGCAAAGAGCTCCTACAATGAGCAGTTCTTC.

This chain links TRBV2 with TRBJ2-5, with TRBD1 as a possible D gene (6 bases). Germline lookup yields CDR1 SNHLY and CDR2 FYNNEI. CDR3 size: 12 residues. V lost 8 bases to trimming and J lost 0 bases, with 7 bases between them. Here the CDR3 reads CASRDNQETQYF. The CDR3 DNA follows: TGTGCCAGCCGGGACAACCAAGAGACCCAGTACTTC.

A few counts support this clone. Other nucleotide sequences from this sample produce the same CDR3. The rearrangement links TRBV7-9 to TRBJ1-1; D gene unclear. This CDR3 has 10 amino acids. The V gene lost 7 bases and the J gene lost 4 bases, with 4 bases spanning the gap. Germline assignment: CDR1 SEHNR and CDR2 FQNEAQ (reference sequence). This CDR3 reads CASTGTEAFF. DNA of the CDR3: TGTGCCAGCACTGGCACTGAAGCTTTCTTT.

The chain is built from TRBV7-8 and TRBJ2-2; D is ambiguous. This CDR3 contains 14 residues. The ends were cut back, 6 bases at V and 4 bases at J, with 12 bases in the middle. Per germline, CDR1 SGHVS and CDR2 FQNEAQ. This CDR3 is CASSVLGFTGELFF. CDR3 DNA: TGTGCCAGCAGTGTTCTGGGGTTCACCGGGGAGCTGTTTTTT.

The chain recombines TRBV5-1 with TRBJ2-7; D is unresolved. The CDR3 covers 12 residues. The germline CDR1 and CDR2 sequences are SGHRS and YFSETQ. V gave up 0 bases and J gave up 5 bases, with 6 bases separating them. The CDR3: CASSLVGNEQYF. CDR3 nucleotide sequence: TGCGCCAGCAGCTTGGTGGGTAACGAGCAGTACTTC. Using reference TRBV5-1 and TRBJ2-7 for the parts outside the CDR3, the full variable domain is KAGVTQTPRYLIKTRGQQVTLSCSPISGHRSVSWYQQTPGQGLQFLFEYFSETQRNKGNFPGRFSGRQFSNSRSEMNVSTLELGDSALYLCASSLVGNEQYFGPGTRLTVT.

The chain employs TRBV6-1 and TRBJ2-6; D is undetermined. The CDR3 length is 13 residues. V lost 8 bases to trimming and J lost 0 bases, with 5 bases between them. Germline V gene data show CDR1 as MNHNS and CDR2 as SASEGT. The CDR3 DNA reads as TGTGCCAGCGCCCTCTCTGGGGCCAACGTCCTGACTTTC. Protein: CASALSGANVLTF.

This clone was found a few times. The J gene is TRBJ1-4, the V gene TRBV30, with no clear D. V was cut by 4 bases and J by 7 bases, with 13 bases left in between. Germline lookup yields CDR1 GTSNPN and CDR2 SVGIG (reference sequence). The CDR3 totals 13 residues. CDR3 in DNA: TGTGCCTGGACAACCGACACTTTTGAAAAACTGTTTTTT. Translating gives CAWTTDTFEKLFF.

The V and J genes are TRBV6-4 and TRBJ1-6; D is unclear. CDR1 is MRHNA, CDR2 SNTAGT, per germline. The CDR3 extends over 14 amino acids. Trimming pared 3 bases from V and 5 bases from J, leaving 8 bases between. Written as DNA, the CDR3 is TGTGCCAGCAGTGAGAAGGGCCATAATTCACCCCTCCACTTT. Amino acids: CASSEKGHNSPLHF.

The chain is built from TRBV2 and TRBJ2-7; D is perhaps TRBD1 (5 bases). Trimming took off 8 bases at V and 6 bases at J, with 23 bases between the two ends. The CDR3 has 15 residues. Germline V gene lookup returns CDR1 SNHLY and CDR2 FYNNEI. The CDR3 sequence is CASVAQGQGPSEQYF. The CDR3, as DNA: TGTGCCAGCGTCGCCCAAGGACAAGGCCCATCCGAGCAGTACTTC. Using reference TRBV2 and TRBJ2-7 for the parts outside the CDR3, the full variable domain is EPEVTQTPSHQVTQMGQEVILRCVPISNHLYFYWYRQILGQKVEFLVSFYNNEISEKSEIFDDQFSVERPDGSNFTLKIRSTKLEDSAMYFCASVAQGQGPSEQYFGPGTRLTVT.